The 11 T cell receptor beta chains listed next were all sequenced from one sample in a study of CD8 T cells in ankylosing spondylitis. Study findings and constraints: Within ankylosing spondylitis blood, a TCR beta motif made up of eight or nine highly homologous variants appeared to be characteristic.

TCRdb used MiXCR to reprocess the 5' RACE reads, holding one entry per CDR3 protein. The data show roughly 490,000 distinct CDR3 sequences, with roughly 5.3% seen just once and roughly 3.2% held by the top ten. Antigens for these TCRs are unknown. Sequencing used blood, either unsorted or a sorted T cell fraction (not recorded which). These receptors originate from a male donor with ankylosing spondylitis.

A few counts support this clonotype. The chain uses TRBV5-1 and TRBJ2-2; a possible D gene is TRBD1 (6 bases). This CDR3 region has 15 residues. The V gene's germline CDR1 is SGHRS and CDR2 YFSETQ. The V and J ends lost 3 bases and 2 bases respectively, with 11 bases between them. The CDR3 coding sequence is TGCGCCAGCAGCTCAGGGGAGATTAACACCGGGGAGCTGTTTTTT. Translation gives CASSSGEINTGELFF.

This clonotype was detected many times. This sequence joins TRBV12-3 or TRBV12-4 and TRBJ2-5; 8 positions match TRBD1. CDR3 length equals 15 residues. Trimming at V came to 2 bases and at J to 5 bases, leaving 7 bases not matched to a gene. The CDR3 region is CASSLRTGPVETQYF. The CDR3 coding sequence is TGTGCCAGCAGTTTAAGGACAGGGCCTGTGGAGACCCAGTACTTC.

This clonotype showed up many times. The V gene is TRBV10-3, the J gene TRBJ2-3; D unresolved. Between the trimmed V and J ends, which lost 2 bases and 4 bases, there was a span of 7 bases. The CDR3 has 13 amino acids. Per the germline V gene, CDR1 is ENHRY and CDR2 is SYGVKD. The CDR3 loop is CAISEGVPDTQYF. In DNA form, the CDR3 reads TGTGCCATCAGTGAGGGAGTCCCAGATACGCAGTATTTT.

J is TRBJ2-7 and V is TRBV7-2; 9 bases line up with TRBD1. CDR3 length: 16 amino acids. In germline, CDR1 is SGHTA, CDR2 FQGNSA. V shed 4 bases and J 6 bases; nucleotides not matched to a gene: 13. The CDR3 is CASSSILRTGDGEQYF. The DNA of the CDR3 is TGTGCCAGCAGCTCAATTCTCCGGACAGGGGACGGCGAGCAGTACTTC. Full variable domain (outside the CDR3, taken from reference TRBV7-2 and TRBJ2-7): GAGVSQSPSNKVTEKGKDVELRCDPISGHTALYWYRQSLGQGLEFLIYFQGNSAPDKSGLPSDRFSAERTGGSVSTLTIQRTQQEDSAVYLCASSSILRTGDGEQYFGPGTRLTVT.

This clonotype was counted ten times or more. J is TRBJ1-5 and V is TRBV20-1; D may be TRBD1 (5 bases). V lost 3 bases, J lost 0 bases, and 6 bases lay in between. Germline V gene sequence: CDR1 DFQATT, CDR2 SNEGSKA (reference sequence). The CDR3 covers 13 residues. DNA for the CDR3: TGCAGTGCTAGGGGGGGTAGCAATCAGCCCCAGCATTTT. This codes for CSARGGSNQPQHF.

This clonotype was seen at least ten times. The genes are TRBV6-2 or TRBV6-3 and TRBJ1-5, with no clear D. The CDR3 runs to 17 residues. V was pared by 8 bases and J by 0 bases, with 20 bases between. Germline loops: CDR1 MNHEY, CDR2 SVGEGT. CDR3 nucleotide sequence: TGTGCCAGCGGCTACCAAAGGGAGATTTATAGCAATCAGCCCCAGCATTTT. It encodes CASGYQREIYSNQPQHF.

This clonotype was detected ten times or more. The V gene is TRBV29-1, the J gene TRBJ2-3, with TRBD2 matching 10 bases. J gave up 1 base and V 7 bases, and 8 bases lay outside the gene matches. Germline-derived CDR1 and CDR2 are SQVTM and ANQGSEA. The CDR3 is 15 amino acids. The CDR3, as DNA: TGCAGCGCATTAGCGGGAGGAGCTGGCACAGATACGCAGTATTTT. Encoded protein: CSALAGGAGTDTQYF.

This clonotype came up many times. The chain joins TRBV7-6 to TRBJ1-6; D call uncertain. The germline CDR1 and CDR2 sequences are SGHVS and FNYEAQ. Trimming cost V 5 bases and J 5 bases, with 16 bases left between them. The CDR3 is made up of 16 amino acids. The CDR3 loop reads CASSRTLGMDNSPLHF. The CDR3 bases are TGTGCCAGCAGCCGAACGCTGGGGATGGATAATTCACCCCTCCACTTT.

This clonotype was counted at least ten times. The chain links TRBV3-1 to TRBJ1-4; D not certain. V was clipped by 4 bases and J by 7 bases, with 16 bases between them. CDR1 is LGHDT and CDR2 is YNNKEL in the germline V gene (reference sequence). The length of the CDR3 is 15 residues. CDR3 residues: CASSPGTPGREKLFF. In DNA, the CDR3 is TGTGCCAGCAGCCCAGGTACCCCCGGACGTGAAAAACTGTTTTTT.

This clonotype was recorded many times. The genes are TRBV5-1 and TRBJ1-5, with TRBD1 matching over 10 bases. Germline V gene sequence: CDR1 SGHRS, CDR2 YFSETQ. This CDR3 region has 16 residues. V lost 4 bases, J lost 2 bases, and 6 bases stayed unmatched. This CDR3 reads CASSEGQGMGNQPQHF. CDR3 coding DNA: TGCGCCAGCAGCGAGGGACAGGGGATGGGCAATCAGCCCCAGCATTTT. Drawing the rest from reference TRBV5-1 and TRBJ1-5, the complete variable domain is KAGVTQTPRYLIKTRGQQVTLSCSPISGHRSVSWYQQTPGQGLQFLFEYFSETQRNKGNFPGRFSGRQFSNSRSEMNVSTLELGDSALYLCASSEGQGMGNQPQHFGDGTRLSIL.

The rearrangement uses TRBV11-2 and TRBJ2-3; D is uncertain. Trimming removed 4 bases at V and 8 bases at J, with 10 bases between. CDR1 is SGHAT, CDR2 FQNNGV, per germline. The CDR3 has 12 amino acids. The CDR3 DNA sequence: TGTGCCAGCAGCTCCCGCAGAGGTACGCAGTATTTT. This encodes CASSSRRGTQYF.